This T cell receptor (beta chain) derives from a study of early T cells in non-severe SARS-CoV-2 infection. Overall study results and limits: Using VDJdb, the matching emphasized anti-spike CD8 responses while missing private and CD4 specificities.

Researchers attached unique molecular identifiers to individual cDNA molecules. TCRdb analysed the 5' RACE reads with MiXCR anew, one entry per CDR3 protein. The sample yields about 58,000 distinct CDR3 sequences, 12% seen once. This clonotype was seen ten or more times. Its target is not known. This CDR3 spans 16 amino acids. V lost 7 bases and J lost 0; bases outside the gene matches: 8. The germline V gene has CDR1 SQVTM and CDR2 ANQGSEA. The TCR comes from an adult who was a healthcare worker with PCR-confirmed SARS-CoV-2 infection or an uninfected control (not recorded which). This rearrangement joins TRBV29-1 to TRBJ2-1; 11 nucleotides match TRBD2. The sequenced sample was whole blood. CDR3 sequence reads: CSDLSGRAPSYNEQFF. The CDR3 bases are TGCAGCGACCTTAGCGGGAGGGCACCCTCCTACAATGAGCAGTTCTTC.